The rows below give T cell receptor beta chains drawn from one sample of a study of blood T cell repertoires in COVID-19. Sequenced by immunoSEQ multiplex PCR; TCRdb stores in-frame clones only, minus some. The sample shows about 53,000 clones, about 86% of them seen only once. The specimen sequenced was peripheral blood. The receptors come from a man aged 65-85 years with active COVID-19. The CDR3 runs from the conserved cysteine through the conserved F or W. The D gene is left open where the match is weak. Not all rows give a size; the values are once, few, many and, for expanded clones, a class.

CDR3aa	CDR3nt	v_gene	len	d_gene	abundance	j_gene
CATSDARQGAGGYTF	TGTGCCACCAGTGACGCAAGACAGGGGGCGGGTGGCTACACCTTC	TRBV24-1	15	TRBD1	-	TRBJ1-2
CASSLRTGAVESSYNEQFF	TGTGCCAGCAGCCTACGGACAGGGGCGGTTGAGAGCTCCTACAATGAGCAGTTCTTC	TRBV13	19	TRBD1	-	TRBJ2-1
CASSQEEQGNYGYTF	TGCGCCAGCAGCCAAGAGGAGCAGGGGAACTATGGCTACACCTTC	TRBV4-3	15	-	-	TRBJ1-2
CASSLSPGYGEQFF	TGTGCCAGCAGTTTATCGCCAGGGTACGGTGAGCAGTTCTTC	TRBV27	14	-	-	TRBJ2-1
CASGSSDWNTEAFF	TGTGCTAGTGGTTCCTCCGACTGGAACACTGAAGCTTTCTTT	TRBV12-5	14	-	-	TRBJ1-1
CASSLLRSGNTIYF	TGTGCCAGCAGCTTACTCCGCTCTGGAAACACCATATATTTT	TRBV7-9	14	-	-	TRBJ1-3
CASSKTSAVTGELFF	TGTGCCAGCAGCAAGACTAGCGCCGTCACCGGGGAGCTGTTTTTT	TRBV7-2	15	TRBD2	-	TRBJ2-2
CASSQVPSGSGANVLTF	TGCGCCAGCAGCCAAGTCCCCTCAGGCTCTGGGGCCAACGTCCTGACTTTC	TRBV4-3	17	-	-	TRBJ2-6
CASSSAGTAETQYF	TGTGCCAGCAGCTCTGCCGGGACAGCAGAGACCCAGTACTTC	TRBV7-7	14	TRBD1	-	TRBJ2-5
CASSLSNEQYF	TGTGCCAGCAGTCTATCTAACGAGCAGTACTTC	TRBV7-2	11	-	-	TRBJ2-7
CASSVGNSGGVDTQYF	TGTGCCAGCAGCGTAGGCAATAGCGGGGGGGTGGATACGCAGTATTTT	TRBV9	16	TRBD2	-	TRBJ2-3
CATSRPEEPVNTEAFF	TGTGCCACCAGCCGCCCTGAGGAGCCTGTGAACACTGAAGCTTTCTTT	TRBV24-1	16	-	-	TRBJ1-1
CASSPATGLNTEAFF	TGTGCCAGCAGCCCTGCCACAGGCCTGAACACTGAAGCTTTCTTT	TRBV9	15	-	-	TRBJ1-1
CASSQGGLYNEQFF	TGCGCCAGCAGCCAAGGGGGGCTCTACAATGAGCAGTTCTTC	TRBV4-1	14	-	few	TRBJ2-1
CAISASGVDQPQHF	TGTGCCATCAGCGCTTCAGGGGTGGATCAGCCCCAGCATTTT	TRBV10-3	14	-	-	TRBJ1-5
CASSLTSGAPYEQYF	TGTGCCAGCAGCCTCACTAGCGGGGCCCCCTACGAGCAGTACTTC	TRBV7-2	15	TRBD2	-	TRBJ2-7
CASSLPPSAGGGEQFF	TGTGCCAGCAGTTTACCCCCCTCAGCGGGGGGCGGTGAGCAGTTCTTC	TRBV27	16	TRBD2	-	TRBJ2-1
CASSLSGVAIETQYF	TGCGCCAGCAGCTTGAGCGGTGTGGCTATAGAGACCCAGTACTTC	TRBV5-1	15	-	-	TRBJ2-5
CASSQGGTGDTEAFF	TGCGCCAGCAGCCAAGGGGGGACAGGGGACACTGAAGCTTTCTTT	TRBV4-3	15	TRBD1	-	TRBJ1-1
CASSHLRGGYTF	TGTGCCAGCAGCCACCTTCGCGGGGGCTACACCTTC	TRBV3-1/TRBV3-2	12	-	-	TRBJ1-2
CASTARGGLNEQFF	TGTGCCAGCACCGCGCGGGGAGGGCTGAATGAGCAGTTCTTC	TRBV7-2	14	TRBD2	-	TRBJ2-1
CASSEVFVNSPLHF	TGTGCCAGCAGTGAAGTATTTGTGAATTCACCCCTCCACTTT	TRBV6-1	14	-	-	TRBJ1-6
CASTMGMMGDTGELFF	TGTGCCAGCACCATGGGGATGATGGGAGACACCGGGGAGCTGTTTTTT	TRBV5-4	16	-	-	TRBJ2-2
CASSREGNNSPLHF	TGCGCCAGCAGCCGGGAGGGAAATAATTCACCCCTCCACTTT	TRBV5-1	14	-	-	TRBJ1-6
CASSPGLHTSGQFF	TGTGCCAGCAGTCCGGGACTACATACGTCTGGGCAGTTCTTC	TRBV6-6	14	TRBD2	-	TRBJ2-1
CASSYMADSNQPQHF	TGTGCCAGCAGCTACATGGCAGATAGCAATCAGCCCCAGCATTTT	TRBV7-2	15	-	-	TRBJ1-5
CATSDLWHRVKEDTEAFF	TGTGCCACCAGTGATTTGTGGCACAGGGTGAAGGAGGACACTGAAGCTTTCTTT	TRBV24-1	18	-	-	TRBJ1-1
CASSLKGQGEQFF	TGTGCCAGCAGCTTGAAAGGGCAGGGTGAGCAGTTCTTC	TRBV7-2	13	-	-	TRBJ2-1
CASRLTGGNEKLFF	TGTGCCAGCAGGTTGACAGGGGGAAATGAAAAACTGTTTTTT	TRBV6-5	14	TRBD1	-	TRBJ1-4
CASSLSQTGEGEQYF	TGCGCCAGCAGCTTGTCACAGACAGGGGAGGGCGAGCAGTACTTC	TRBV5-1	15	-	few	TRBJ2-7
CASSQGSDLYNTQYF	TGCGCCAGCAGCCAAGGATCAGATTTGTATAATACGCAGTATTTT	TRBV4-1	15	-	-	TRBJ2-3
CSGSGLAGATDTQYF	TGCAGCGGATCAGGCCTAGCGGGGGCCACAGATACGCAGTATTTT	TRBV29-1	15	TRBD2	-	TRBJ2-3